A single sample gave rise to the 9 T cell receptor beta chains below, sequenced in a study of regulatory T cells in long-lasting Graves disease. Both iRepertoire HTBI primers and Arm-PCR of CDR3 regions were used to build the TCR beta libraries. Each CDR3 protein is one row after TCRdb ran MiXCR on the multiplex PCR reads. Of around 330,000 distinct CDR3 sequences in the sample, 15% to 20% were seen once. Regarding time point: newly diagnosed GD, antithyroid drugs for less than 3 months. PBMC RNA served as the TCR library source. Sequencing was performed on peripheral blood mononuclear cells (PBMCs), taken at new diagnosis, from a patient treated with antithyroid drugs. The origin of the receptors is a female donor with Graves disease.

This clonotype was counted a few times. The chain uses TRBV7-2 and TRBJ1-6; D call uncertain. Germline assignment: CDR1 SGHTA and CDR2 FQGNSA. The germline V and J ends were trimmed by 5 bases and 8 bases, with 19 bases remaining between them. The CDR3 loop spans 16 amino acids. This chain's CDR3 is CASSLSTAPEDSPLHF. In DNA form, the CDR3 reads TGTGCCAGCAGCCTATCCACAGCGCCCGAGGATTCACCCCTCCACTTT.

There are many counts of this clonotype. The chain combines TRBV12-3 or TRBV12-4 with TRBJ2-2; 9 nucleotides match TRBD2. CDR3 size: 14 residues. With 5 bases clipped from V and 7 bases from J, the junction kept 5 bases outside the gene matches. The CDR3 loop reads CASSTGLAGGELFF. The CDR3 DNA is TGTGCCAGCAGTACGGGACTAGCAGGCGGGGAGCTGTTTTTT.

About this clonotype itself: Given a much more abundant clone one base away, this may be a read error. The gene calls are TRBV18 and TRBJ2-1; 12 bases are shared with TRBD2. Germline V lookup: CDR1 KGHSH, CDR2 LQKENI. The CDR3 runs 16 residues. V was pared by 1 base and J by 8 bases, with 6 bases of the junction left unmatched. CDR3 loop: CASSPRASGRVDEQFF. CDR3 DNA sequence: TGTGCCAGCTCACCACGTGCTAGCGGGAGGGTCGATGAGCAGTTCTTC.

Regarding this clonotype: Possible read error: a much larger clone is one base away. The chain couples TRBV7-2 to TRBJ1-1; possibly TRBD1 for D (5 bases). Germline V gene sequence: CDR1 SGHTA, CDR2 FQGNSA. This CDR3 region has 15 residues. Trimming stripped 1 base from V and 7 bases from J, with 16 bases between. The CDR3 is CASSLVGRGGFEAFF. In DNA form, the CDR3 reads TGTGCCAGCAGCTTAGTGGGGCGGGGGGGGTTTGAAGCTTTCTTT.

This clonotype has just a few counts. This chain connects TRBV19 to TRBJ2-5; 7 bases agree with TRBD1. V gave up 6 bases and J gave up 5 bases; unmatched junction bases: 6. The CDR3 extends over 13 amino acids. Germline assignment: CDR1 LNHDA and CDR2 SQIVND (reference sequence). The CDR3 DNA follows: TGTGCCAGTAGCCTTGGGACAGTGGAGACCCAGTACTTC. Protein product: CASSLGTVETQYF.

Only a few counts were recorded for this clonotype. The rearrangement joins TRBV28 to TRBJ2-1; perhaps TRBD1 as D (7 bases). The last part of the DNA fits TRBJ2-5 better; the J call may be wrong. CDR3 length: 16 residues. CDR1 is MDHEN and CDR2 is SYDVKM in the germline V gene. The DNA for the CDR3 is TGTGCCAGCAGTCTTAGGGCAGACAGGGAGGAGAAGACCCAGTACTTC. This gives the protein CASSLRADREEKTQYF.

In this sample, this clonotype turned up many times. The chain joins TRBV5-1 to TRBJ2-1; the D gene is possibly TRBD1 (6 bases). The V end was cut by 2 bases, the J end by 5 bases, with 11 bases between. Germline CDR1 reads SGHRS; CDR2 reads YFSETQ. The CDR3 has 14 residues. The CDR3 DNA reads TGCGCCAGCAGCTTCAGACAGGACAACAATGAGCAGTTCTTC. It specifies CASSFRQDNNEQFF.

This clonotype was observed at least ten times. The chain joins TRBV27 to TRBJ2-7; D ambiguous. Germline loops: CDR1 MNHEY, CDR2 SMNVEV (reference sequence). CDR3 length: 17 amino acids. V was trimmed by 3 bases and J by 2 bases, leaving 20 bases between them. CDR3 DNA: TGTGCCAGCAGTTTGTCATCCGTTGCGGCAGGCCCCTACGAGCAGTACTTC. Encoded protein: CASSLSSVAAGPYEQYF.

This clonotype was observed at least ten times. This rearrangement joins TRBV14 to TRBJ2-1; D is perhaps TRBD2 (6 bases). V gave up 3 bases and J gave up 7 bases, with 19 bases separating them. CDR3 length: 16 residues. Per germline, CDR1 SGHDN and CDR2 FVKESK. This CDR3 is CASSHRPGALGNEQFF. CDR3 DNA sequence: TGTGCCAGCAGCCATCGTCCGGGAGCCCTCGGTAATGAGCAGTTCTTC.